What follows are 22 T cell receptor beta chains derived from one specimen sequenced in a study of T-cell memory formation after mild COVID-19. MiXCR, applied by TCRdb to the 5' RACE reads, yields one record per CDR3 protein. The sample shows 300,000 or so distinct CDR3 sequences, around a sixth of them seen only once. The material sequenced was PBMCs or a T cell subset sorted from them (not recorded which). These receptors were taken from a man aged 18-30 years who had mild COVID-19 (a few samples of this study predate the infection). Cell type and time point are not known.

The chain joins TRBV9 to TRBJ2-1; TRBD2 matches at 11 bases. Germline V lookup: CDR1 SGDLS, CDR2 YYNGEE. Germline trimming cut 4 bases from V and 4 bases from J; bases unmatched to any gene: 1. This CDR3 is built from 14 residues. The CDR3 protein is CASSPSGGYNEQFF. The CDR3 coding sequence is TGTGCCAGCAGCCCTAGCGGGGGGTACAATGAGCAGTTCTTC.

This clonotype was detected ten times or more. V gene TRBV6-2 or TRBV6-3 combines with J gene TRBJ2-1, with 12 bases identical to TRBD2. The germline V gene has CDR1 MNHEY and CDR2 SVGEGT. After removal of 6 bases from V and 10 bases from J, the junction contained 7 bases not matched to a gene. The CDR3 contains 14 residues. In nucleotides, the CDR3 is TGTGCCAGCAGCCAGCCGGGACTAGCGGGCGAGCAGTTCTTC. Residues: CASSQPGLAGEQFF.

This clonotype occurred a few times. The J gene is TRBJ2-5, the V gene TRBV10-3; a weak D match, TRBD2 (6 bases). The V end was cut by 0 bases, the J end by 1 base, with 6 bases between. The CDR3 loop spans 14 amino acids. The germline V gene encodes CDR1 ENHRY and CDR2 SYGVKD. CDR3 in DNA: TGTGCCATCAGTGAGTCGGGGGGCCAAGAGACCCAGTACTTC. Its translation: CAISESGGQETQYF.

The chain uses TRBV30 and TRBJ1-5; D uncertain. The germline gives CDR1 GTSNPN, CDR2 SVGIG (reference sequence). V lost 7 bases to trimming and J lost 1 base, with 14 bases between them. This CDR3 has 14 amino acids. The CDR3 region has the DNA TGTGCCTCGAGGACCGCGGGCAGCAATCAGCCCCAGCATTTT. As protein: CASRTAGSNQPQHF.

The chain employs TRBV7-9 and TRBJ2-2, with D tentatively TRBD1 (6 bases). The V end was cut by 6 bases, the J end by 6 bases, with 11 bases between. CDR1 is SEHNR, CDR2 FQNEAQ, per germline (reference sequence). The CDR3 has 13 residues. The CDR3 loop is CASRAGVPGELFF. The DNA for the CDR3 is TGTGCCAGCAGAGCAGGGGTTCCCGGGGAGCTGTTTTTT.

The chain uses TRBV12-3 or TRBV12-4 and TRBJ1-4, with D possibly being TRBD1 (5 bases). The CDR3 spans 13 residues. Trimming shortened V by 5 bases and J by 5 bases, and 9 bases separated the two germline ends. The CDR3 DNA follows: TGTGCCAGCAGTCCCAGACAGAATGAAAAACTGTTTTTT. Protein: CASSPRQNEKLFF.

This clonotype has only a few counts. This chain uses TRBV5-1 with TRBJ2-5, with TRBD2 as a possible D gene (6 bases). The germline gives CDR1 SGHRS, CDR2 YFSETQ. The CDR3 contains 13 residues. V was trimmed by 5 bases and J by 4 bases, leaving 12 bases between them. The CDR3, as DNA: TGCGCCAGCAGTCCGGGGGTCCTAGAGACCCAGTACTTC. Translating gives CASSPGVLETQYF.

This clonotype came up many times. DNA of the CDR3: TGCGCCAGCAGTCCCCGGATAGCGGGGACCTCCGGGGAGCTGTTTTTT. This gives the protein CASSPRIAGTSGELFF. The chain couples TRBV4-1 to TRBJ2-2; the match to TRBD2 covers 8 bases. Germline V gene lookup returns CDR1 MGHRA and CDR2 YSYEKL. CDR3 length: 16 amino acids. J lost 6 bases, V lost 6 bases, and 12 bases had no gene match.

This clonotype was seen many times. This rearrangement joins TRBV5-6 to TRBJ2-5; D is unresolved. Trimming removed 4 bases from V and 3 bases from J, with 13 bases in between. Germline V gives CDR1 SGHDT, CDR2 YYEEEE. The CDR3 spans 14 residues. The CDR3 region has the DNA TGTGCCAGCAGCCCGGGCCCCCTGGAAGAGACCCAGTACTTC. Amino acid sequence: CASSPGPLEETQYF.

This clonotype was counted at least ten times. The chain uses TRBV6-5 and TRBJ2-5; a weak D match, TRBD2 (5 bases). Trimming shortened V by 2 bases and J by 2 bases, and 9 bases separated the two germline ends. The CDR3 contains 14 residues. Looked up from germline, CDR1 is MNHEY and CDR2 is SVGAGI. The CDR3 bases are TGTGCCAGCAGTTACGTAGGAGGTCAAGAGACCCAGTACTTC. Translating gives CASSYVGGQETQYF.

The V and J genes are TRBV12-3 or TRBV12-4 and TRBJ1-4, with TRBD1 as a possible D gene (5 bases). V dropped 8 bases and J dropped 12 bases, with 13 bases sitting between them. This CDR3 contains 11 residues. CDR3 sequence (DNA): TGTGCCAGCGGGAGGGGATTCGAACTGTTTTTT. Translation: CASGRGFELFF.

This clonotype was seen only a few times. V and J are TRBV28 and TRBJ2-7; tentatively, D is TRBD1 (5 bases). Trimming left V 6 bases short and J 6 bases short, with 15 bases between. Looked up from germline, CDR1 is MDHEN and CDR2 is SYDVKM. The CDR3 consists of 13 residues. Here the CDR3 reads CASRGPPQGEQYV. CDR3 sequence (DNA): TGTGCCAGCAGGGGCCCACCGCAGGGCGAGCAGTACGTC.

The chain couples TRBV20-1 to TRBJ2-2; 8 bases line up with TRBD1. Germline CDR1 and CDR2: DFQATT and SNEGSKA (reference sequence). This CDR3 is 15 amino acids long. V was pared by 5 bases and J by 6 bases, with 11 bases of the junction left unmatched. The CDR3 sequence is CSAPWGTGRPGELFF. The CDR3 DNA sequence: TGCAGTGCTCCATGGGGGACAGGAAGGCCCGGGGAGCTGTTTTTT.

This clonotype was picked up a small number of times. The rearrangement links TRBV4-3 to TRBJ2-1, with D possibly being TRBD1 or TRBD2 (6 bases each). The CDR3 loop spans 17 amino acids. With 0 bases removed from V and 7 bases from J, the gap between germline ends came to 19 bases. Germline assignment: CDR1 LGHNA and CDR2 YSLEER. CDR3 sequence: CASSQDLGGPPTNEQFF. The DNA of the CDR3 is TGCGCCAGCAGCCAAGATCTAGGGGGGCCACCGACTAATGAGCAGTTCTTC.

Many counts were recorded for this clonotype. The rearrangement links TRBV7-2 to TRBJ2-1, with 13 positions matching TRBD2. In germline, CDR1 is SGHTA, CDR2 FQGNSA. The length of the CDR3 is 17 residues. Trimming at V came to 1 base and at J to 8 bases, leaving 8 bases not matched to a gene. The CDR3 sequence: CASSLGILAGGLHEQFF. The DNA for the CDR3 is TGTGCCAGCAGCTTAGGGATACTAGCGGGGGGGCTCCATGAGCAGTTCTTC. Complete variable domain (other parts from reference TRBV7-2 and TRBJ2-1): GAGVSQSPSNKVTEKGKDVELRCDPISGHTALYWYRQSLGQGLEFLIYFQGNSAPDKSGLPSDRFSAERTGGSVSTLTIQRTQQEDSAVYLCASSLGILAGGLHEQFFGPGTRLTVL.

The V call is TRBV9, the J call TRBJ2-3, with TRBD2 as a possible D gene (6 bases). Germline values: CDR1 SGDLS, CDR2 YYNGEE. The V gene lost 4 bases and the J gene lost 5 bases, with 17 bases spanning the gap. The CDR3 runs 15 residues. The CDR3: CASSPSEGRKDTQYF. DNA of the CDR3: TGTGCCAGCAGCCCCTCGGAGGGAAGGAAAGATACGCAGTATTTT.

This clonotype was observed a few times. The V and J genes are TRBV7-3 and TRBJ2-2; D possibly corresponds to TRBD1 (6 bases). V was pared by 4 bases and J by 5 bases, with 11 bases between. Per germline, CDR1 SGHTA and CDR2 FQGTGA. This CDR3 spans 14 amino acids. DNA of the CDR3: TGTGCCAGCAGCTCCGGACAGACAACCGGGGAGCTGTTTTTT. It is translated as CASSSGQTTGELFF.

This clonotype was recorded a few times. The V gene is TRBV12-3 or TRBV12-4, the J gene TRBJ1-6; D is ambiguous. The CDR3 sequence is 12 residues long. The V end lost 1 base, the J end lost 7 bases, and 2 bases lay between the germline ends. The CDR3 here is CASSLENSPLHF. The CDR3 coding sequence is TGTGCCAGCAGTTTAGAGAATTCACCCCTCCACTTT.

The rearrangement links TRBV28 to TRBJ1-5, with D possibly being TRBD1 (6 bases). This CDR3 has 12 amino acids. Germline loops: CDR1 MDHEN, CDR2 SYDVKM. V was pared by 10 bases and J by 6 bases, with 13 bases between. The CDR3 spells CATSTGPQPQHF. The CDR3 nucleotides read TGTGCCACCTCGACAGGCCCTCAGCCCCAGCATTTT.

As DNA, the CDR3 is TGCGCCAGCGTAGACATGGACTCGGATACGCAGTATTTT. Its translation is CASVDMDSDTQYF. The chain recombines TRBV5-1 with TRBJ2-3, with a possible D match to TRBD2 (5 bases). Per germline, CDR1 SGHRS and CDR2 YFSETQ. Trimming left V 7 bases short and J 6 bases short, with 15 bases between. The CDR3 extends over 13 amino acids.

This clonotype turned up a few times. This rearrangement joins TRBV11-3 to TRBJ2-7; D is tentatively TRBD1 or TRBD2 (5 bases each). Germline loops: CDR1 SGHNT, CDR2 YENEEA. CDR3 size: 13 residues. V lost 0 bases, J lost 5 bases, and 8 bases lay in between. The CDR3 spells CASSLDRGHEQYF. CDR3 sequence (DNA): TGTGCCAGCAGCTTAGATCGGGGCCACGAGCAGTACTTC. The full variable domain, in which reference TRBV11-3 and TRBJ2-7 provide the parts outside the CDR3, is EAGVVQSPRYKIIEKKQPVAFWCNPISGHNTLYWYLQNLGQGPELLIRYENEEAVDDSQLPKDRFSAERLKGVDSTLKIQPAELGDSAVYLCASSLDRGHEQYFGPGTRLTVT.

This clonotype was counted only a few times. The chain couples TRBV10-3 to TRBJ2-3; 7 bases map to TRBD2. The CDR3 is made up of 15 amino acids. The ends lost 4 bases at V and 1 base at J; junction bases unmatched: 5. Germline values: CDR1 ENHRY, CDR2 SYGVKD. The CDR3, as DNA: TGTGCCATCAGTGGGGAGGGTACAGGCACAGATACGCAGTATTTT. Its translation: CAISGEGTGTDTQYF.